Detailed here is one T cell receptor beta chain. Its antigen remains unidentified. Base-call qualities are not available, and no considerably larger clone is one nucleotide away. V drops 0 bases and J drops 5 bases, leaving 20 bases in between. Via the germline V gene (reference sequence), CDR1 is SEHNR and CDR2 FQNEAQ. From the cysteine up to the phenylalanine, the CDR3 has a length of 18 residues. Of the read, only the CDR3 DNA is kept; its 54 bases are in frame from base 1. This record comes from a study of T-cell memory formation after mild COVID-19 (dated by TCRdb to the early 2020s). At the level of the whole study: TCR sequence clusters from the two donors were found to be largely donor specific. T-cell clones expanding and contracting after mild COVID-19 in a couple of donors were tracked by longitudinal TCRalpha and TCRbeta repertoire sequencing. Two young, previously healthy adult volunteers made up the cohort, one male and one female. What the work shows at the level of the full study, not this receptor alone: The second-wave clones that peaked on day 37 were not confirmed to be SARS-CoV-2 specific. Contracting CD4+ clones turned up mainly in the CM and EM memory subsets, whereas EMRA was where CD8+ clones were enriched. Clones that contracted from day 15 to 85 showed balanced CD4/CD8 phenotypes, whereas a second wave of clones that expanded from day 15 to 37 leaned towards CD4+. Only a couple of mild cases were covered in the study, and larger cohorts including severe cases with pre-infection samples were considered necessary. The detection of some responding clones in pre-infection memory suggests that pre-existing cross-reactive memory T cells joined the SARS-CoV-2 response.

Ficoll-Paque density gradient centrifugation was used to isolate PBMCs. The sample was run on an Illumina NovaSeq 6000. cDNA libraries for TCRalpha and TCRbeta were prepared by 5'RACE using constant-segment primers, with sample barcodes and unique molecular identifiers added. Trizol reagent was used to extract RNA from every sample. The libraries were amplified in two PCR steps, and the second step added a second sample barcode and Illumina TruSeq adapters. Sequencing of the libraries was done on an Illumina NovaSeq, producing 2 x 150 bp paired-end reads. From the authors' description of their analysis: Demultiplexing of reads and collapsing into UMI-guided consensus sequences were performed with migec v1.2.7. Using mixcr v2.1.11, the UMI consensuses were aligned to TRA and TRB V and J templates and assembled into clonotypes. A clonotype was counted as expanded or contracted only when both edgeR and NoisET called the clonotype significant, with the noise models trained on biological replicates. For edgeR calls, the thresholds were a false discovery rate-adjusted p below 0.01 and a log2 fold-change of 1. As an exploratory analysis of dynamics, max-normalized trajectories of the 1000 most abundant clonotypes were examined by PCA with hierarchical clustering. Separately sequenced CD4+ and CD8+ repertoires were used to assign a CD4 or CD8 phenotype to each responding clone. TCRdb cleaned the public reads at Q25 with fastp, built clones with MiXCR and kept in-frame beta chains. Identical CDR3 proteins give one entry, which carries the most common genes and DNA. The V and J calls were not made by the authors but by TCRdb's processing. The sample data list over 500,000 distinct CDR3 sequences, and 17% of these were observed just once. Roughly 8.2% of the sample belongs to the ten largest clones.

This receptor was obtained from an adult woman who had mild COVID-19 (a few samples of this study predate the infection). The sample titles of this study are shuffled in the database, so cell type and time point are left out; the donor was told from shared clones. Material for sequencing was PBMCs or a T cell subset sorted from them (not recorded which). This receptor chain uses TRBV7-9 and TRBJ2-1; the D gene assignment is ambiguous. The CDR3 protein: CASSLAHRMRRDHNEQFF. The DNA is as follows: TGTGCCAGCAGCTTAGCGCATCGTATGCGGAGAGATCACAATGAGCAGTTCTTC.